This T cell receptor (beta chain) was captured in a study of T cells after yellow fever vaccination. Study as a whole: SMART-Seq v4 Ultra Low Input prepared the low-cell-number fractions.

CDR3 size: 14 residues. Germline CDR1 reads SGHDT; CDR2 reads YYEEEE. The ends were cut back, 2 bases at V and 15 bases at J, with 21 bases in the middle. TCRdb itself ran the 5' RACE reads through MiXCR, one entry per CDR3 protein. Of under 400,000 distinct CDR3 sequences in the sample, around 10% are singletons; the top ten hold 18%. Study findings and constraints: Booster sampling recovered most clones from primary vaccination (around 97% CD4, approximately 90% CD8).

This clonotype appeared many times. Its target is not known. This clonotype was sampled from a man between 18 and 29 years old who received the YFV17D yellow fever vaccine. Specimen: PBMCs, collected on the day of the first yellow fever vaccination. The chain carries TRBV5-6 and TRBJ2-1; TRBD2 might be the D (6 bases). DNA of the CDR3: TGTGCCAGCAGCTTCTTCTCTCCGGGAGACACTCGGTTCTTC. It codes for CASSFFSPGDTRFF.